This T cell receptor beta chain comes out of a study of T-cell reconstitution after alpha-beta-depleted transplantation in children. Preparation of the TCRbeta library was carried out with unique molecular identifiers. TCRdb reprocessed the PCR reads with MiXCR, giving one entry per CDR3 protein. The table includes approximately 980,000 distinct CDR3 sequences, roughly 31% detected once. Trimming cost V 7 bases and J 6 bases, with 9 bases left between them. The CDR3 is made up of 12 amino acids. The sequence derives from a boy under two years old who had a stem cell transplant for SCID, so the T cells may come from the graft donor. This chain links TRBV12-3 or TRBV12-4 with TRBJ2-2; D possibly uses TRBD1 or TRBD2 (5 bases each). Sequencing was performed on PBMCs, mostly from graft donor cells, taken 360 days after TCRalphabeta/CD19-depleted stem cell transplant. CDR3 nucleotide sequence: TGTGCCAGCAACGAGGGGCCCGGGGAGCTGTTTTTT. This encodes CASNEGPGELFF.